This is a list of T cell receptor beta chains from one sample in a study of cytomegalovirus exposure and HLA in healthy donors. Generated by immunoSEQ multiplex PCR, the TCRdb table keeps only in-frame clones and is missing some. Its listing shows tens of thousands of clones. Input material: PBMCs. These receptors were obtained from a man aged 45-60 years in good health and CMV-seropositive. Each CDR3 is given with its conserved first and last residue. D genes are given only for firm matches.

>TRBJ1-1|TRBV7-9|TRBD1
CASSPRDRGRGTEAFF
TGTGCCAGCAGCCCCAGGGACAGGGGGAGGGGGACTGAAGCTTTCTTT
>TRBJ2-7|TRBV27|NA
CASSLSAGVLTYEQYF
TGTGCCAGCAGTTTATCCGCAGGGGTCTTGACCTACGAGCAGTACTTC
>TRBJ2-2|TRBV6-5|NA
CASSYQQSFNTGELFF
TGTGCCAGCAGTTACCAACAATCTTTTAACACCGGGGAGCTGTTTTTT
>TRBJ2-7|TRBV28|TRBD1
CASSLSGGWEQYF
TGTGCCAGCAGTTTATCAGGGGGCTGGGAGCAGTACTTC
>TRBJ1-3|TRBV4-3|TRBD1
CASSPQGAGNTIYF
TGCGCCAGCAGCCCACAGGGGGCGGGAAACACCATATATTTT
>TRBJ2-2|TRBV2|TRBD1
CASSEARTGFTGELFF
TGTGCCAGCAGTGAAGCCCGGACAGGGTTCACCGGGGAGCTGTTTTTT
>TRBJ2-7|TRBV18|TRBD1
CASSLYDRDEQYF
TGTGCCAGCTCACTATATGACAGGGACGAGCAGTACTTC
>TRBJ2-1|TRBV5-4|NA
CASTPGGMGNNEQFF
TGTGCCAGCACCCCTGGCGGGATGGGCAACAATGAGCAGTTCTTC
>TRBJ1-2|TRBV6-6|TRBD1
CASSSATGEVGYTF
TGTGCCAGCAGTTCCGCGACAGGGGAGGTTGGCTACACCTTC
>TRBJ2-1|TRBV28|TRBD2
CASRTSSGSSDNEQFF
TGTGCCAGCAGGACTTCTAGCGGGAGCTCCGACAATGAGCAGTTCTTC
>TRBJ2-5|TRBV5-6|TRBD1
CASSSNRDSRPETQYF
TGTGCCAGCAGCTCGAACCGGGACAGCCGTCCAGAGACCCAGTACTTC